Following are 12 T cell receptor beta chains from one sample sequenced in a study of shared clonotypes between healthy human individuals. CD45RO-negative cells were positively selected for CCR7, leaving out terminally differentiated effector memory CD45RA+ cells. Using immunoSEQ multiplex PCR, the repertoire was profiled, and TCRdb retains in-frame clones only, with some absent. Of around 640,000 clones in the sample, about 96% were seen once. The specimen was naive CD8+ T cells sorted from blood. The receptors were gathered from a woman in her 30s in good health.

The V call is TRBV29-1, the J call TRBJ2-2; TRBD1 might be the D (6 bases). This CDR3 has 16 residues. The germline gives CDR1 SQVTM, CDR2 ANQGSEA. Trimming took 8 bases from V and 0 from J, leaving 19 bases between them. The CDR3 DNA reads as TGCAGCATCTTGGCCACAGGGAGTTCGAACACCGGGGAGCTGTTTTTT. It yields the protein CSILATGSSNTGELFF.

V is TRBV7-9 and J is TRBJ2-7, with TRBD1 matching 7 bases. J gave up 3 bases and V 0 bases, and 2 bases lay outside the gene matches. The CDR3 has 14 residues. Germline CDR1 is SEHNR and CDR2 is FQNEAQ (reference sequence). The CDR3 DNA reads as TGTGCCAGCAGCTTAGCAGGGGGCGACTACGAGCAGTACTTC. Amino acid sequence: CASSLAGGDYEQYF.

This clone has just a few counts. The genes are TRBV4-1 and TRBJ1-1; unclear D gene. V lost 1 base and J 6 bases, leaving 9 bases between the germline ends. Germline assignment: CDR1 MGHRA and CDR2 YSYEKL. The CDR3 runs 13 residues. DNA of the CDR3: TGCGCCAGCAGCCAAGTTCCGGGAGCTGAAGCTTTCTTT. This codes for CASSQVPGAEAFF.

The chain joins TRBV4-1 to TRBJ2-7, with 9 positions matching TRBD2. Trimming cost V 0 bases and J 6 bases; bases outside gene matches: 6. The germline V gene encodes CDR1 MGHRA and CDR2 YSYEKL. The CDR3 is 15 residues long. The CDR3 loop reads CASSQEIAGDLEQYF. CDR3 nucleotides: TGCGCCAGCAGCCAAGAGATAGCGGGAGACCTCGAGCAGTACTTC.

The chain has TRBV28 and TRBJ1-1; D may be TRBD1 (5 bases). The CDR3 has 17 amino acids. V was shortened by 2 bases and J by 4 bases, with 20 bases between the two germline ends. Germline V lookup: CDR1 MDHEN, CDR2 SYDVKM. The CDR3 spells CASSLVIPSGTPTEAFF. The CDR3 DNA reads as TGTGCCAGCAGTTTAGTTATCCCCTCCGGGACGCCCACTGAAGCTTTCTTT. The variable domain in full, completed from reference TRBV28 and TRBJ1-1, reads DVKVTQSSRYLVKRTGEKVFLECVQDMDHENMFWYRQDPGLGLRLIYFSYDVKMKEKGDIPEGYSVSREKKERFSLILESASTNQTSMYLCASSLVIPSGTPTEAFFGQGTRLTVV.

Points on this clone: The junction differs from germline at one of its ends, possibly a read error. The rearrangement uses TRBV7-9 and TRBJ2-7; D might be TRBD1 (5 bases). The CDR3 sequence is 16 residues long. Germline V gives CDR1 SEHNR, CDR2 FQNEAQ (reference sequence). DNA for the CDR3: TGTGCCAGCAGCTTACCTCGCGGACAACCCTCCCACGAGCAGTACTTC. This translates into CASSLPRGQPSHEQYF.

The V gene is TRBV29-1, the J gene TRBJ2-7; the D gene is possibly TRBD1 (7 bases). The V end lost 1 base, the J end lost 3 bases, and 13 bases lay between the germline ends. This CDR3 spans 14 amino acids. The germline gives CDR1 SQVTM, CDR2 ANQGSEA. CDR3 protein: CSVEGGTENYEQYF. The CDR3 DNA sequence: TGCAGCGTTGAAGGCGGGACAGAAAACTACGAGCAGTACTTC.

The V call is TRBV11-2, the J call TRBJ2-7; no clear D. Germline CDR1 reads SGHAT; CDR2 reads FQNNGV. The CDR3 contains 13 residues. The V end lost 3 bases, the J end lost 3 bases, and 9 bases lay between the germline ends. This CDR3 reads CASSFGANYEQYF. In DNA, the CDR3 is TGTGCCAGCAGCTTTGGAGCGAACTACGAGCAGTACTTC.

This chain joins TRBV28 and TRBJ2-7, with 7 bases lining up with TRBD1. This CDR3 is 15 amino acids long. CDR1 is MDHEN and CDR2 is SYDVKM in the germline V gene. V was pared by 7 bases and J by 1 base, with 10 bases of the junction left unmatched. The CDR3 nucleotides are TGTGCCAGCACTTGGGGGCAGGGGGATTCCTACGAGCAGTACTTC. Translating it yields CASTWGQGDSYEQYF.

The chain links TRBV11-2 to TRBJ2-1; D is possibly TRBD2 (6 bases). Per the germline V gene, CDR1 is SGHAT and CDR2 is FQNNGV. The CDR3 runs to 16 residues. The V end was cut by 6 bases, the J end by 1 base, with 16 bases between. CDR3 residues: CASRENGTQSYNEQFF. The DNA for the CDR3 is TGTGCCAGCAGAGAAAACGGGACTCAGTCCTACAATGAGCAGTTCTTC.

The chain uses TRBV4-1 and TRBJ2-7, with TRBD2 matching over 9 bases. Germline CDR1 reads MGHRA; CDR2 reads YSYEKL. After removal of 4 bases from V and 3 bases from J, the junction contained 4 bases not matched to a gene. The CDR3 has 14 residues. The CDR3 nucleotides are TGCGCCAGCAGCCCGCCTAGCGGGAACTACGAGCAGTACTTC. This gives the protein CASSPPSGNYEQYF.

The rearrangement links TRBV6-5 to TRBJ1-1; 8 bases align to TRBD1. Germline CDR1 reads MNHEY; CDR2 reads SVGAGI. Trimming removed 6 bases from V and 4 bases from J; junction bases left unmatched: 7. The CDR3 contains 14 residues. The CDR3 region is CASSPTGESTEAFF. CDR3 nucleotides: TGTGCCAGCAGCCCGACAGGGGAGTCCACTGAAGCTTTCTTT.